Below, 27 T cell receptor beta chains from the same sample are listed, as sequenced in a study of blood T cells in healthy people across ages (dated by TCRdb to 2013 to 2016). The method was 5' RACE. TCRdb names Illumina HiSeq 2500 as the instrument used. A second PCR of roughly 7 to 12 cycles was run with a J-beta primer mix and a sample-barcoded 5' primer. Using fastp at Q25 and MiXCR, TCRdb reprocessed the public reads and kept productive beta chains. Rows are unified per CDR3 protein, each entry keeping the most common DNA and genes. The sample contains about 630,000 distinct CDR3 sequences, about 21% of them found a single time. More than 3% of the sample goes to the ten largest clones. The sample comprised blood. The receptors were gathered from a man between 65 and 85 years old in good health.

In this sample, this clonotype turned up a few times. DNA for the CDR3: TGTGCCAGCTCACCACCGGGACAGGGCGAGCAGTACTTC. Amino acids: CASSPPGQGEQYF. J is TRBJ2-7 and V is TRBV18; TRBD1 aligns across 9 bases. CDR1 is KGHSH, CDR2 LQKENI, per germline. This CDR3 contains 13 residues. Trimming cost V 0 bases and J 6 bases; bases outside gene matches: 0.

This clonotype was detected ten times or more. CDR3 sequence: CASSIGVGRGSNQPQHF. DNA of the CDR3: TGTGCCAGCAGCATTGGGGTCGGTAGGGGTAGCAATCAGCCCCAGCATTTT. The gene calls are TRBV7-9 and TRBJ1-5; possibly TRBD1 for D (5 bases). CDR3 length equals 17 residues. V lost 5 bases to trimming and J lost 0 bases, with 17 bases between them. CDR1 is SEHNR and CDR2 is FQNEAQ in the germline V gene (reference sequence).

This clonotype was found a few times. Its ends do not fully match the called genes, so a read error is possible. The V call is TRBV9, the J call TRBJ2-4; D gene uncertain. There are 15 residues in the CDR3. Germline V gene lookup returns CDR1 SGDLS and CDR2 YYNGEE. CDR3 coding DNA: TGTGCCAGCAGCGTAGAAGGCCAGACCAAAAGCATTCAGTACTTC. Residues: CASSVEGQTKSIQYF.

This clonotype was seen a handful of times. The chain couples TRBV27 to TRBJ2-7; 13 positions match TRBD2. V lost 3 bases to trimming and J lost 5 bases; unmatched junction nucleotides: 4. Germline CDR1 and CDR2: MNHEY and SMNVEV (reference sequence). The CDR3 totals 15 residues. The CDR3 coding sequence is TGTGCCAGCAGTTTGACGGGGACTAGCGGGAACGAGCAGTACTTC. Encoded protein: CASSLTGTSGNEQYF.

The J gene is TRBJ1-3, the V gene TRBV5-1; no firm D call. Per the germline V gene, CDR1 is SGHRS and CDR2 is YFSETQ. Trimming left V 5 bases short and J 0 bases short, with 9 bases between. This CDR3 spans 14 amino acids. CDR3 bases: TGCGCCAGCAGTCCCACAAACTCTGGAAACACCATATATTTT. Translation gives CASSPTNSGNTIYF.

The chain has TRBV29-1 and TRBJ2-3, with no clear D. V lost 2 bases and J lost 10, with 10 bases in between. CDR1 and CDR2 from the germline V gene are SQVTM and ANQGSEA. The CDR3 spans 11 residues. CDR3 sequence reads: CSVEILQSQYF. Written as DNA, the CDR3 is TGCAGCGTTGAAATCTTGCAATCGCAGTATTTT.

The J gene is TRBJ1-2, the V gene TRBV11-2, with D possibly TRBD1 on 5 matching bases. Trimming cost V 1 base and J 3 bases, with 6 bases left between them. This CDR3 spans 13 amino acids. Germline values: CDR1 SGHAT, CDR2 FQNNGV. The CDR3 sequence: CASSLGDHYGYTF. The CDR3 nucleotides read TGTGCCAGCAGCTTAGGGGACCACTATGGCTACACCTTC.

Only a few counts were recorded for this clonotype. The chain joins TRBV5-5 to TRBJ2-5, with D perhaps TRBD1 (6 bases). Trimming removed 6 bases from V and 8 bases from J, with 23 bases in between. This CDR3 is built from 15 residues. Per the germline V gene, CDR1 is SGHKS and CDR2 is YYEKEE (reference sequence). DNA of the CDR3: TGTGCCAGCACCCTCCGGGCAGGGGACCCAGTAACCCAGTACTTC. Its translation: CASTLRAGDPVTQYF.

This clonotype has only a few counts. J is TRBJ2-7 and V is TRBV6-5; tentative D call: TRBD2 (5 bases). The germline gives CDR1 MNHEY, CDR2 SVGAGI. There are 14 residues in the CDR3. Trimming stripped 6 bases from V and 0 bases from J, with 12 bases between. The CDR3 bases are TGTGCCAGCAGAGACTCGGGGATCTCCTACGAGCAGTACTTC. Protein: CASRDSGISYEQYF.

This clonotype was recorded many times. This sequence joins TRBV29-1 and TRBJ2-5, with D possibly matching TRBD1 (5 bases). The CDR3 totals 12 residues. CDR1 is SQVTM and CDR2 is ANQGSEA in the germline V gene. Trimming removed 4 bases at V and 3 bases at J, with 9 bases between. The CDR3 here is CSVVGAEETQYF. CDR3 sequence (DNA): TGCAGCGTTGTAGGGGCGGAAGAGACCCAGTACTTC.

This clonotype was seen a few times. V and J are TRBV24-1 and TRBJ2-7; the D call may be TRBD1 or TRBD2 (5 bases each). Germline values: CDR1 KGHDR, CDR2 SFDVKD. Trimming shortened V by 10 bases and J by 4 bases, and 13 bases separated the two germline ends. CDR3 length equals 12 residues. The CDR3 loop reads CATARDGYEQYF. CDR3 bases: TGTGCCACTGCCAGGGACGGATACGAGCAGTACTTC.

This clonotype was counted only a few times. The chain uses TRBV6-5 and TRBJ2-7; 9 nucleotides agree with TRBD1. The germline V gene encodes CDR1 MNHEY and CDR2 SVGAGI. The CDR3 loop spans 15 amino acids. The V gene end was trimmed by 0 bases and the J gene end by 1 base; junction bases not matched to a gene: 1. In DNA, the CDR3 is TGTGCCAGCAGTTACTCGGACAGGGGTTCCTACGAGCAGTACTTC. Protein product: CASSYSDRGSYEQYF.

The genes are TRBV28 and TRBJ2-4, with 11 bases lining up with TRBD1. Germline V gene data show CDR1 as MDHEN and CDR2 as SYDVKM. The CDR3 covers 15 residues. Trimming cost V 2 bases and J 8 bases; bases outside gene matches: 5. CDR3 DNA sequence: TGTGCCAGCAGTTTACAGGACAGGGGGCGTGACATTCAGTACTTC. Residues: CASSLQDRGRDIQYF.

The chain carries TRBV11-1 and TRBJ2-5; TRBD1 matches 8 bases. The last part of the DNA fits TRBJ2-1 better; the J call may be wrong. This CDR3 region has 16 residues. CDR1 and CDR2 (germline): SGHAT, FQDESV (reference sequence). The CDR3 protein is CASSWIDRGGPFGQFF. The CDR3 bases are TGTGCCAGCAGCTGGATCGACAGGGGCGGACCCTTTGGGCAGTTCTTC.

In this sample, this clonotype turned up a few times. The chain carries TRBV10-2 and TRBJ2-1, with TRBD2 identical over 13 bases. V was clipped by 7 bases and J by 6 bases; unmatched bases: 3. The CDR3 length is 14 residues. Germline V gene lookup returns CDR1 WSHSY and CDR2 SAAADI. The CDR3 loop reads CASTGLAGSNEQFF. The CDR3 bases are TGCGCCAGCACGGGACTAGCGGGAAGCAATGAGCAGTTCTTC.

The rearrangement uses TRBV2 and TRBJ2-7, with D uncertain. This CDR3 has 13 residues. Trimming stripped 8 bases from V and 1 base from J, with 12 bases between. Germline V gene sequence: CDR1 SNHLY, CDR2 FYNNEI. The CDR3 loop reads CASYGSISYEQYF. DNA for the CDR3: TGTGCCAGCTATGGATCAATATCCTACGAGCAGTACTTC.

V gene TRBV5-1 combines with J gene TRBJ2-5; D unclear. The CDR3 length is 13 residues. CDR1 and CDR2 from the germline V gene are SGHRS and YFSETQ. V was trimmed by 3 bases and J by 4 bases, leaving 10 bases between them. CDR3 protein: CASSSQTGETQYF. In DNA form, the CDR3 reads TGCGCCAGCAGCTCACAAACGGGAGAGACCCAGTACTTC.

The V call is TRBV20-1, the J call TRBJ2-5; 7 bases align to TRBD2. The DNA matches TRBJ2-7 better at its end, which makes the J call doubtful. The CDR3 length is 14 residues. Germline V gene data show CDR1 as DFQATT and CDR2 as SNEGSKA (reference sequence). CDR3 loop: CSARVTSNPYEQYF. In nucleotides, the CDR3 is TGCAGTGCTAGAGTGACTAGCAATCCCTACGAGCAGTACTTC.

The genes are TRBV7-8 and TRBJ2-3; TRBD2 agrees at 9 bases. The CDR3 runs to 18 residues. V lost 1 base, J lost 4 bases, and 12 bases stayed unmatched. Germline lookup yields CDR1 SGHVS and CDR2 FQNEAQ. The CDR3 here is CASSLDLGVAGESDTQYF. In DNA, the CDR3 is TGTGCCAGCAGCTTAGACCTGGGGGTAGCGGGAGAATCAGATACGCAGTATTTT.

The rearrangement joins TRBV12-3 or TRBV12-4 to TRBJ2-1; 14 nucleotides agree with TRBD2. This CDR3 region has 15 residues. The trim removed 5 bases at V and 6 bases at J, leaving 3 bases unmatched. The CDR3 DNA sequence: TGTGCCAGCAGTAAGACTAGCGGGAGGGCCAATGAGCAGTTCTTC. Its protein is CASSKTSGRANEQFF.

The CDR3 is CASGRETTFPYGYTF. The CDR3 DNA reads TGTGCCAGCGGACGAGAGACGACTTTCCCCTATGGCTACACCTTC. The chain joins TRBV28 to TRBJ1-2, with no clear D. Per the germline V gene, CDR1 is MDHEN and CDR2 is SYDVKM. The CDR3 is 15 residues long. V lost 8 bases to trimming and J lost 4 bases, with 20 bases between them.

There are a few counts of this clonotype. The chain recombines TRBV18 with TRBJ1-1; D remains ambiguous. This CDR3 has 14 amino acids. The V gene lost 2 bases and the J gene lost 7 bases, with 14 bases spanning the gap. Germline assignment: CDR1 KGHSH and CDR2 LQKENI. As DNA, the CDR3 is TGTGCCAGCTCACCAAGGAGAACGGACGGTGAAGCTTTCTTT. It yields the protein CASSPRRTDGEAFF.

The CDR3 loop is CASSQGQKGIANEKLFF. The CDR3 nucleotides read TGCGCCAGCAGCCAGGGACAGAAGGGGATAGCTAATGAAAAACTGTTTTTT. The genes are TRBV4-1 and TRBJ1-4; 7 nucleotides match TRBD1. The junction had 10 bases not matched to a gene; V was cut back by 3 bases and J by 3 bases. Germline values: CDR1 MGHRA, CDR2 YSYEKL. The CDR3 is made up of 17 amino acids.

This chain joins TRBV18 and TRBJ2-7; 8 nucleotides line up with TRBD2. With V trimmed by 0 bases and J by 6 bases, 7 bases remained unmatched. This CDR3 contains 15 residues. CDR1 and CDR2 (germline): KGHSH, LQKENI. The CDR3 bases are TGTGCCAGCTCACCACCCGGCGGGAGGATTGGCGAGCAGTACTTC. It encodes CASSPPGGRIGEQYF.

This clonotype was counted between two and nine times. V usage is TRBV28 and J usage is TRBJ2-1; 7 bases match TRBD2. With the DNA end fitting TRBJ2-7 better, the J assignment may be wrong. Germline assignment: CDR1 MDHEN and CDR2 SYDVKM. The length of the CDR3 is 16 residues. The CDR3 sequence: CASITPGEGNLYEQYF. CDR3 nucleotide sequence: TGTGCCAGCATCACCCCGGGGGAGGGGAACCTATACGAGCAGTACTTC.

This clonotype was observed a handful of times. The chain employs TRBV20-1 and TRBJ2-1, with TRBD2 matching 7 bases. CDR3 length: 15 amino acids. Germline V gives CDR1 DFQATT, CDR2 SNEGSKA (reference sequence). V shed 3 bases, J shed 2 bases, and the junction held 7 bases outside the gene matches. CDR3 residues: CSASHPSGTYNEQFF. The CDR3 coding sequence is TGCAGTGCTAGTCACCCTAGCGGCACCTACAATGAGCAGTTCTTC.

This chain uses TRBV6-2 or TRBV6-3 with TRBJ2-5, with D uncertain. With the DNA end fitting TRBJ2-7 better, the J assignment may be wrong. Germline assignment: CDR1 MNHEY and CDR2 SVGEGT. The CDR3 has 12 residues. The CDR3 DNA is TGTGCCAGCAGTTTTCCCAACTACGAGCAGTACTTC. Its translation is CASSFPNYEQYF.